This T cell receptor (beta chain) was identified during a study of OX40 agonist ivuxolimab in advanced cancers. Profiled with immunoSEQ multiplex PCR; TCRdb holds only in-frame clones, not every one. The sample lists approximately 60,000 clones, roughly 80% occurring once. The source is an adult with an advanced solid tumor such as melanoma, head and neck, liver or kidney cancer. Source: CD4+ or CD8+ T cells sorted from blood, taken in a trial of the OX40 agonist ivuxolimab.

The CDR3 region has the DNA TGTGCCAGCAGCTCAACTCCGACGGCCGGCCCTGGAAACACCATATATTTT. Amino acids: CASSSTPTAGPGNTIYF. The chain combines TRBV7-2 with TRBJ1-3; D gene unclear. The V gene's germline CDR1 is SGHTA and CDR2 FQGNSA. This CDR3 spans 17 amino acids. The V end lost 4 bases, the J end lost 2 bases, and 18 bases lay between the germline ends.